This T cell receptor beta chain appears in the sequencing data of a study of blood T cell repertoires in COVID-19 (dated by TCRdb to about 2020). For context, the study as a whole: Collaborator samples came from the United States, Italy and Spain and covered acute and convalescent phases of COVID-19. The samples were drawn from two sources: the first 160 participants of the ongoing ImmuneRACE study, and about 1,300 subjects contributed by 6 global collaborators. Where available, HLA class I and class II types were obtained from metadata supplied by the sample provider rather than from assay-based typing. The repertoires were released in a freely available public database meant as a resource for research on the immune response to SARS-CoV-2. The sample metadata nearly always contained a de-identified subject ID, COVID-19 status, age in years and sex. The prospective study material was composed of cDNA or gDNA derived from T cells, B-cell-depleted T cells, or PBMCs. Deeply sampled blood TCRbeta repertoires from subjects exposed to, actively infected with, or recovered from COVID-19 were included in the dataset. Points the paper makes about the study in general: How much clinical and demographic metadata was included differed by source and by participant, and the metadata was provided uncurated.

CDR1 and CDR2 are read off the germline V gene as SGHAT and FQNNGV. There are 15 amino acids in the CDR3, from cysteine to phenylalanine inclusive. The CDR3 DNA has 45 bases and is translated from base 1. Trimming removed 4 bases from V and 8 bases from J, leaving 18 bases between the germline ends. TCRbeta CDR3 regions were amplified from genomic DNA using the immunoSEQ Assay, a bias-controlled multiplex PCR. The study's own analysis went as follows. Within the assay, amplification of reference gene primers was used to estimate how many nucleated cells each sample contained. To quantify the absolute abundance of each unique TCRbeta CDR3 rearrangement, sequence reads were collapsed and filtered. For each sample, productive Simpson clonality was calculated by taking the square root of Simpson's diversity index across productive rearrangements. TCRdb retrieved this table from immuneACCESS and kept in-frame rearrangements only. Not all clones are present; in checked studies, unresolved V genes account for under half, and no reason is known for the remainder. From that table come the V and J calls and clone size; the DNA was used to work out D and trimming. This sample has more than 55,000 clones in its table, and around 74% of those were observed once. The ten largest clonotypes hold 6.4% of the sample.

Turning to this clone: Its specific antigen is unknown. Nothing much larger sits one base from this clone, and base qualities are not available.

The collaborating institutions used their own protocols to collect whole blood in K2EDTA tubes. For TCRbeta analysis, collaborators shipped samples as frozen whole blood, isolated PBMCs, or DNA extracted from either of those sample types. The receptor was derived from a woman aged 45-65 years with active or convalescent COVID-19. Sequencing input: peripheral blood. In this chain, TRBV11-2 is recombined with TRBJ1-3; 6 matching bases give a weak D call of TRBD1. DNA sequence: TGTGCCAGCAGCTCCCTCGGGGGGCAACTTTACACCATATATTTT. Its protein is CASSSLGGQLYTIYF.